This TCR beta chain derives from a study of control samples from healthy donors and cancer patients. The V end was cut by 1 base, the J end by 5 bases, with 11 bases between. The CDR3 spans 14 residues. Germline CDR1 is MNHNS and CDR2 is SASEGT. Here immunoSEQ multiplex PCR was the method, and the copy in TCRdb shows in-frame clones only, minus some. The repertoire holds 170,000 or so clones, 90% to 95% seen once, with around 1.5% in the top ten. The clonotype originates from a young woman in good health. The chain couples TRBV6-1 to TRBJ2-5; no definite D call. The sample comprised blood. The CDR3 DNA follows: TGTGCCAGCAGTGAAGTTGCTCCTGTGGAGACCCAGTACTTC. It specifies CASSEVAPVETQYF.